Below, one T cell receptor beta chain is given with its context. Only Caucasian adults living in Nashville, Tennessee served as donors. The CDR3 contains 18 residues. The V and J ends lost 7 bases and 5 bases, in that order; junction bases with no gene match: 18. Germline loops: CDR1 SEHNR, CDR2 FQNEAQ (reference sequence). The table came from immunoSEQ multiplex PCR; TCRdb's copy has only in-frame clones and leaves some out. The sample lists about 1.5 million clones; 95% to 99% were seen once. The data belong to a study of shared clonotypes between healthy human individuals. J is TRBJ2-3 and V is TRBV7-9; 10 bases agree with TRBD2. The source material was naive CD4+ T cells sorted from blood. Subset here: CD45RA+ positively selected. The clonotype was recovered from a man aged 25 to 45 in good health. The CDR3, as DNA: TGTGCCAGCAACGCTCCTCCGTTGCTAGCGGGAGTGGTAGATACGCAGTATTTT. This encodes CASNAPPLLAGVVDTQYF.